In its sample, the clone carrying this T cell receptor (beta chain) was seen a few times. Its antigen remains unidentified. These data originate in a study of early T cells in non-severe SARS-CoV-2 infection. Study results and limitations: Matching results from VDJdb favored anti-spike CD8 responses, leaving private and CD4 specificities undetected.

MiXCR, run by TCRdb on the 5' RACE reads, gives a single entry per CDR3 protein. The sample has tens of thousands of distinct CDR3 sequences, 13% to 15% seen once. V gave up 0 bases and J gave up 4 bases, with 12 bases separating them. The CDR3 covers 15 residues. Per germline, CDR1 LGHNA and CDR2 YSLEER. The chain employs TRBV4-3 and TRBJ1-2; D is possibly TRBD1 (6 bases). Source material: whole blood. The receptor's source is an adult who was a healthcare worker with PCR-confirmed SARS-CoV-2 infection or an uninfected control (not recorded which). In DNA, the CDR3 is TGCGCCAGCAGCCAAGATCAGAGACAGGTCTATGGCTACACCTTC. It yields the protein CASSQDQRQVYGYTF.